The 2 T cell receptor beta chains below come from one sample, sequenced in a study of technical replicates of blood from a handful of donors. Profiling relied on immunoSEQ multiplex PCR, and the TCRdb table lists in-frame clones only, not all of them. Found here are 50,000 to 70,000 clones, 70% to 90% of them singletons; the top ten hold about 5%. The sample was PBMCs. The receptors were sampled from a human donor in good health. Some clones in this sample may be carry-over from other donors' samples.

The gene calls are TRBV11-1 and TRBJ2-2, with 9 bases aligning to TRBD2. The CDR3 is made up of 16 amino acids. V gave up 6 bases and J gave up 4 bases; unmatched junction bases: 9. The V gene's germline CDR1 is SGHAT and CDR2 FQDESV (reference sequence). The CDR3 nucleotides are TGTGCCAGCAGGACGGCGGGGGGGCCGATCACCGGGGAGCTGTTTTTT. It yields the protein CASRTAGGPITGELFF.

The genes are TRBV30 and TRBJ1-5, with a tentative D call TRBD1 (5 bases). CDR1 GTSNPN and CDR2 SVGIG come from the germline V gene (reference sequence). The CDR3 is 13 residues long. V dropped 4 bases and J dropped 3 bases, with 10 bases sitting between them. The chain's CDR3 is CAWTGMNNQPQHF. The CDR3 nucleotides read TGTGCCTGGACAGGGATGAACAATCAGCCCCAGCATTTT. Filled out from reference TRBV30 and TRBJ1-5, the complete variable domain reads SQTIHQWPATLVQPVGSPLSLECTVEGTSNPNLYWYRQAAGRGLQLLFYSVGIGQISSEVPQNLSASRPQDRQFILSSKKLLLSDSGFYLCAWTGMNNQPQHFGDGTRLSIL.